This passage covers 7 T cell receptor beta chains from one sample sequenced in a study of technical replicates of blood from a handful of donors. Assay used: immunoSEQ multiplex PCR; TCRdb lists only in-frame clones, some missing. The sample has 65,000 to 95,000 clones, 98% seen once. Input material: T cells isolated from PBMCs. The source of these receptors is a human donor in good health.

V usage is TRBV5-1 and J usage is TRBJ1-1; tentative D call: TRBD1 (6 bases). V was clipped by 0 bases and J by 10 bases, with 19 bases between them. The CDR3 length is 15 residues. Germline V gives CDR1 SGHRS, CDR2 YFSETQ. CDR3 residues: CASSLEGLETGLAFF. CDR3 sequence (DNA): TGCGCCAGCAGCTTGGAAGGTTTGGAAACAGGGCTAGCTTTCTTT.

The chain recombines TRBV5-1 with TRBJ1-1; TRBD1 aligns across 8 bases. The CDR3 sequence is 14 residues long. CDR1 and CDR2 (germline): SGHRS, YFSETQ. The V segment lost 2 bases and the J segment 8 bases; nucleotides outside the gene matches: 8. The chain's CDR3 is CASSFMTGALEAFF. CDR3 sequence (DNA): TGCGCCAGCAGCTTTATGACAGGGGCCTTAGAAGCTTTCTTT.

V is TRBV11-3 and J is TRBJ2-1; tentatively, D is TRBD2 (6 bases). The ends were cut back, 0 bases at V and 7 bases at J, with 13 bases in the middle. CDR1 and CDR2 (germline): SGHNT, YENEEA. The CDR3 has 15 residues. The CDR3 loop reads CASSLEAGRGNEQFF. For the CDR3, the DNA is TGTGCCAGCAGCTTAGAGGCGGGGCGCGGTAATGAGCAGTTCTTC.

The V gene is TRBV4-2, the J gene TRBJ1-3; D is undetermined. Trimming removed 0 bases from V and 0 bases from J, with 12 bases in between. CDR1 LGHNA and CDR2 YNFKEQ come from the germline V gene. The CDR3 length is 17 residues. CDR3 region: CASSQDIQTPSGNTIYF. The CDR3 DNA reads TGTGCCAGCAGCCAAGATATCCAGACTCCCTCTGGAAACACCATATATTTT.

The rearrangement uses TRBV27 and TRBJ2-5; 8 bases align to TRBD1. The CDR3 totals 16 residues. V lost 4 bases, J lost 1 base, and 8 bases stayed unmatched. Germline values: CDR1 MNHEY, CDR2 SMNVEV (reference sequence). CDR3 nucleotide sequence: TGTGCCAGCAGTTCTCAACGACAGGGGCTCCAAGAGACCCAGTACTTC. It specifies CASSSQRQGLQETQYF.

The chain recombines TRBV19 with TRBJ2-4; 9 nucleotides line up with TRBD1. The length of the CDR3 is 14 residues. Trimming removed 5 bases from V and 6 bases from J; junction bases left unmatched: 5. The V gene's germline CDR1 is LNHDA and CDR2 SQIVND (reference sequence). DNA of the CDR3: TGTGCCAGTAGTCGGGGACAGGGTGGAAACATTCAGTACTTC. Translation: CASSRGQGGNIQYF. Combining the CDR3 with reference TRBV19 and TRBJ2-4 gives the whole variable domain DGGITQSPKYLFRKEGQNVTLSCEQNLNHDAMYWYRQDPGQGLRLIYYSQIVNDFQKGDIAEGYSVSREKKESFPLTVTSAQKNPTAFYLCASSRGQGGNIQYFGAGTRLSVL.

The chain couples TRBV6-5 to TRBJ1-5, with 9 bases aligning to TRBD1. The junction had 0 bases not matched to a gene; V was cut back by 2 bases and J by 1 base. CDR3 length equals 15 residues. Germline-derived CDR1 and CDR2 are MNHEY and SVGAGI. The CDR3 DNA reads TGTGCCAGCAGTTACGGACAGGGGAGCAATCAGCCCCAGCATTTT. It codes for CASSYGQGSNQPQHF.